The 12 T cell receptor beta chains below were found in one sample sequenced in a study of technical replicates of blood from several donors. Only in-frame clones appear in the TCRdb table, and some are missing; sequencing was by immunoSEQ multiplex PCR. The top ten clones hold 0.25% to 0.3% of a sample with 75,000 to 100,000 clones, roughly 94% of them seen once. Sequencing input: T cells isolated from PBMCs. The source is a human donor in good health.

The sample holds one count of this clone. This chain connects TRBV27 to TRBJ1-2; 8 positions agree with TRBD1. Germline lookup yields CDR1 MNHEY and CDR2 SMNVEV (reference sequence). The CDR3 length is 13 residues. The trim removed 6 bases at V and 3 bases at J, leaving 3 bases unmatched. In DNA, the CDR3 is TGTGCCAGCAGCTCGGACAGGGACTATGGCTACACCTTC. Translated: CASSSDRDYGYTF.

This clone is a singleton in its sample. The chain is built from TRBV7-9 and TRBJ2-7; D is unclear. V shed 4 bases and J shed 3 bases, with 10 bases lying between them. Germline V gene lookup returns CDR1 SEHNR and CDR2 FQNEAQ (reference sequence). The CDR3 spans 13 residues. The CDR3 spells CASSSPNSYEQYF. CDR3 DNA sequence: TGTGCCAGCAGCTCTCCGAACAGCTACGAGCAGTACTTC. The full variable domain, completed using reference TRBV7-9 and TRBJ2-7, is DTGVSQNPRHKITKRGQNVTFRCDPISEHNRLYWYRQTLGQGPEFLTYFQNEAQLEKSRLLSDRFSAERPKGSFSTLEIQRTEQGDSAMYLCASSSPNSYEQYFGPGTRLTVT.

This clone was detected once. The chain links TRBV27 to TRBJ1-5; 10 bases align to TRBD1. CDR1 is MNHEY, CDR2 SMNVEV, per germline (reference sequence). CDR3 length: 14 amino acids. The V segment lost 5 bases and the J segment 7 bases; nucleotides outside the gene matches: 5. The CDR3 region has the DNA TGTGCCAGCAGTAGAGACAGGGGGCGGCAGCCCCAGCATTTT. Protein product: CASSRDRGRQPQHF.

The gene calls are TRBV2 and TRBJ1-1; 8 bases fit TRBD1. The germline gives CDR1 SNHLY, CDR2 FYNNEI. Trimming cost V 6 bases and J 0 bases; bases outside gene matches: 6. The CDR3 has 15 amino acids. CDR3 residues: CASRIDRGLNTEAFF. CDR3 sequence (DNA): TGTGCCAGCAGGATTGACAGGGGACTGAACACTGAAGCTTTCTTT.

The chain has TRBV5-4 and TRBJ2-1; 7 bases agree with TRBD2. The CDR3 spans 15 residues. Trimming took 3 bases from V and 0 from J; bases not matched to a gene: 3. The germline V gene encodes CDR1 SGHNT and CDR2 YYREEE (reference sequence). CDR3 in DNA: TGTGCCAGCAGCTCAGGACTAGACTCCTACAATGAGCAGTTCTTC. It is translated as CASSSGLDSYNEQFF.

The J gene is TRBJ2-5, the V gene TRBV7-3; 8 bases map to TRBD2. The V gene's germline CDR1 is SGHTA and CDR2 FQGTGA. The CDR3 has 14 amino acids. The V segment lost 6 bases and the J segment 7 bases; nucleotides outside the gene matches: 10. The chain's CDR3 is CASSPTGGPATQYF. The CDR3 nucleotides are TGTGCCAGCAGTCCCACGGGGGGGCCCGCGACCCAGTACTTC.

The V call is TRBV6-6, the J call TRBJ1-4, with 7 positions matching TRBD1. This CDR3 has 14 residues. Germline CDR1 MNHNY, CDR2 SVGAGI (reference sequence). Trimming took 4 bases from V and 4 from J; bases not matched to a gene: 3. The chain's CDR3 is CASSSQGINEKLFF. CDR3 DNA sequence: TGTGCCAGCAGTTCACAGGGGATTAATGAAAAACTGTTTTTT.

The chain couples TRBV4-1 to TRBJ1-1, with D possibly matching TRBD1 (5 bases). The V end lost 0 bases, the J end lost 6 bases, and 14 bases lay between the germline ends. The V gene's germline CDR1 is MGHRA and CDR2 YSYEKL. CDR3 length equals 15 residues. This CDR3 reads CASSQEHLGGAEAFF. CDR3 bases: TGCGCCAGCAGCCAAGAACACTTGGGAGGGGCTGAAGCTTTCTTT.

This chain connects TRBV14 to TRBJ2-3, with D uncertain. The CDR3 length is 14 residues. Trimming stripped 4 bases from V and 0 bases from J, with 8 bases between. From germline, CDR1 is SGHDN and CDR2 FVKESK. The CDR3 is CASSPGYSTDTQYF. In DNA form, the CDR3 reads TGTGCCAGCAGCCCCGGGTATAGCACAGATACGCAGTATTTT.

This chain joins TRBV5-4 and TRBJ1-2; tentative D call: TRBD1 (5 bases). CDR3 length equals 14 residues. Trimming removed 9 bases from V and 3 bases from J, with 18 bases in between. The germline V gene encodes CDR1 SGHNT and CDR2 YYREEE (reference sequence). The CDR3 spells CATYPGGAHYGYTF. As DNA, the CDR3 is TGTGCCACCTACCCCGGGGGAGCACACTATGGCTACACCTTC.

The V call is TRBV10-3, the J call TRBJ2-5, with 13 bases lining up with TRBD2. The V segment lost 10 bases and the J segment 3 bases; nucleotides outside the gene matches: 8. This CDR3 has 15 residues. Per germline, CDR1 ENHRY and CDR2 SYGVKD. The CDR3 bases are TGTGCCAGCCGACTAGCGGGGGGTTCGGAAGAGACCCAGTACTTC. Protein sequence: CASRLAGGSEETQYF.

The chain has TRBV19 and TRBJ1-1; 11 bases align to TRBD1. The germline CDR1 and CDR2 sequences are LNHDA and SQIVND (reference sequence). CDR3 length: 16 amino acids. Losses at the gene ends were 8 bases for V and 3 bases for J; bases not matched to a gene: 11. CDR3 bases: TGTGCCAGTGGACCCGGGACAGGGGGATTACACACTGAAGCTTTCTTT. It is translated as CASGPGTGGLHTEAFF.